The rows below give T cell receptor beta chains drawn from one sample of a study of T cell responses to AZD1222 COVID-19 vaccine. Libraries were prepared by immunoSEQ multiplex PCR; TCRdb keeps only in-frame clonotypes and omits some of them. The sample yields more than 95,000 clones, 90% seen once. The starting material was peripheral blood, obtained on day 0 of MenACWY control vaccination. All receptors derive from an adult in good health. Each CDR3 is given with its conserved first and last residue. D genes are given only for firm matches. Expanded clones are given a class, and other clones once, few, many or no size at all.

V,J,size,D,CDR3,DNA
TRBV7-3,TRBJ2-7,-,-,CASSLVCTLRPNYEQYF,TGTGCCAGCAGCTTAGTTTGCACACTTCGACCGAACTACGAGCAGTACTTC
TRBV6-5,TRBJ2-1,-,TRBD2,CASIRRGGSEQFF,TGTGCCAGCATCCGGCGGGGGGGCTCTGAGCAGTTCTTC
TRBV25-1,TRBJ2-1,-,-,CASSESRPTIGEQFF,TGTGCCAGCAGTGAATCTCGTCCCACAATCGGTGAGCAGTTCTTC
TRBV7-2,TRBJ1-1,-,-,CASSPWLGMNTEAFF,TGTGCCAGCAGCCCCTGGTTAGGCATGAACACTGAAGCTTTCTTT
TRBV10-2,TRBJ2-3,-,TRBD2,CASSDPSGSFVVADTQYF,TGCGCCAGCAGTGATCCTAGCGGGAGTTTTGTGGTGGCAGATACGCAGTATTTT
TRBV11-2,TRBJ1-4,-,-,CASSLKGPTNEKLFF,TGTGCCAGCAGCTTAAAGGGTCCAACTAATGAAAAACTGTTTTTT
TRBV6-4,TRBJ1-5,-,-,CASRAKRQPQHF,TGTGCCAGCAGAGCAAAGCGGCAGCCCCAGCATTTT
TRBV28,TRBJ2-3,-,TRBD2,CASSRVAGVGDTQYF,TGTGCCAGCAGTCGAGTAGCGGGAGTCGGAGATACGCAGTATTTT
TRBV7-6,TRBJ2-2,once,-,CASSLGLYTGELFF,TGTGCCAGCAGCTTAGGACTATACACCGGGGAGCTGTTTTTT
TRBV14,TRBJ1-6,once,-,CASSQDGQNYNSPLHF,TGTGCCAGCAGCCAAGACGGACAGAACTATAATTCACCCCTCCACTTT
TRBV12-5,TRBJ2-7,-,-,CASAPQGSYEQYF,TGTGCTAGTGCACCCCAGGGGAGCTACGAGCAGTACTTC
TRBV5-1,TRBJ1-1,-,-,CASSLAQGRMNTEAFF,TGCGCCAGCAGCTTGGCCCAGGGGAGGATGAACACTGAAGCTTTCTTT
TRBV3-1/TRBV3-2,TRBJ1-2,-,-,CASSSRDRLFYGYTF,TGTGCCAGCAGCTCCCGGGACCGCCTTTTCTATGGCTACACCTTC
TRBV5-6,TRBJ1-4,-,TRBD1,CASSPGQGSEKLFF,TGTGCCAGCAGCCCGGGACAGGGTTCTGAAAAACTGTTTTTT
TRBV7-9,TRBJ1-2,once,TRBD1,CASSSGGDYGYTF,TGTGCCAGCAGCTCAGGGGGCGACTATGGCTACACCTTC
TRBV4-1,TRBJ2-1,-,-,CASSQSKGGVSPDDEQFF,TGCGCCAGCAGCCAATCCAAGGGCGGCGTGAGCCCGGACGATGAGCAGTTCTTC
TRBV28,TRBJ1-5,-,-,CASRGQGAGNQPQHF,TGTGCCAGCAGGGGGCAGGGTGCGGGCAATCAGCCCCAGCATTTT
TRBV27,TRBJ2-5,-,TRBD2,CASSNLEGGRVSKETQYF,TGTGCCAGCAGTAACTTAGAGGGCGGGAGAGTTTCAAAAGAGACCCAGTACTTC
TRBV28,TRBJ2-7,-,-,CASHPTLGAGEQYF,TGTGCCAGCCATCCCACTCTAGGAGCCGGGGAGCAGTACTTC
TRBV5-6,TRBJ2-1,-,-,CASSLQGEQFF,TGTGCCAGCAGCTTGCAGGGCGAGCAGTTCTTC
TRBV29-1,TRBJ1-2,-,TRBD1,CSVGDRGFYGYTF,TGCAGCGTGGGGGACAGGGGTTTCTATGGCTACACCTTC
TRBV5-1,TRBJ1-1,-,-,CASSLDPNTEAFF,TGCGCCAGCAGCTTGGACCCGAACACTGAAGCTTTCTTT
TRBV3-1/TRBV3-2,TRBJ2-7,-,-,CASSQGGTYSYEQYF,TGTGCCAGCAGCCAAGGCGGGACCTACTCCTACGAGCAGTACTTC
TRBV4-1,TRBJ1-5,-,-,CASSQDLGQVNQPQHF,TGCGCCAGCAGCCAAGATCTTGGCCAGGTAAATCAGCCCCAGCATTTT
TRBV7-2,TRBJ2-3,-,-,CASSASQGDTQYF,TGTGCCAGCAGCGCCTCCCAGGGGGATACGCAGTATTTT
TRBV30,TRBJ2-4,-,-,CAWSVRPGIGGIQYF,TGTGCCTGGAGTGTTCGGCCGGGAATTGGGGGCATTCAGTACTTC
TRBV4-2,TRBJ2-1,-,-,CASSQPGWDEQFF,TGTGCCAGCAGCCAACCCGGGTGGGATGAGCAGTTCTTC
TRBV24-1,TRBJ2-1,-,-,CATSDYFANEQFF,TGTGCCACCAGTGATTACTTTGCCAATGAGCAGTTCTTC
TRBV6-4,TRBJ2-2,-,TRBD2,CASRPGTSGTGELFF,TGTGCCAGCAGACCCGGGACTAGCGGCACCGGGGAGCTGTTTTTT
TRBV5-1,TRBJ1-4,-,TRBD1,CASSKMDRAQTNEKLFF,TGCGCCAGCAGCAAAATGGACAGGGCTCAAACTAATGAAAAACTGTTTTTT
TRBV7-9,TRBJ1-4,-,TRBD1,CASSLDRVGEKLFF,TGTGCCAGCAGCCTAGACAGGGTCGGAGAAAAACTGTTTTTT
TRBV28,TRBJ1-5,-,TRBD1,CASTTGGNQPQHF,TGTGCCAGCACTACAGGGGGCAATCAGCCCCAGCATTTT
TRBV6-6,TRBJ2-2,-,TRBD2,CASRLAGGRRTGELFF,TGTGCCAGCAGATTAGCGGGAGGGCGACGAACCGGGGAGCTGTTTTTT
TRBV7-3,TRBJ2-7,-,-,CASSLRAREGDEQYF,TGTGCCAGCAGCTTAAGGGCTCGAGAGGGGGACGAGCAGTACTTC
TRBV11-2,TRBJ1-1,medium-sized,-,CASSLVGTEAFF,TGTGCCAGCAGCTTAGTTGGCACTGAAGCTTTCTTT
TRBV14,TRBJ2-3,-,-,CASSPNPYLHTQYF,TGTGCCAGCAGCCCCAACCCGTACCTACACACGCAGTATTTT
TRBV12-3/TRBV12-4,TRBJ1-5,-,-,CASSFGNQPQHF,TGTGCCAGCAGTTTTGGCAATCAGCCCCAGCATTTT
TRBV5-5,TRBJ2-1,-,TRBD2,CASSLVWTSIEQFF,TGTGCCAGCAGCTTGGTTTGGACTAGTATTGAGCAGTTCTTC
TRBV30,TRBJ1-6,few,TRBD1,CAWDPGQPNSPLHF,TGTGCCTGGGACCCGGGACAGCCAAATTCACCCCTCCACTTT
TRBV2,TRBJ1-1,few,-,CARAGVAGRMNTEAFF,TGTGCCCGAGCAGGGGTGGCAGGGCGCATGAACACTGAAGCTTTCTTT
TRBV28,TRBJ1-1,-,-,CASIEDSESTEAFF,TGTGCCAGCATCGAGGATTCCGAGAGCACTGAAGCTTTCTTT